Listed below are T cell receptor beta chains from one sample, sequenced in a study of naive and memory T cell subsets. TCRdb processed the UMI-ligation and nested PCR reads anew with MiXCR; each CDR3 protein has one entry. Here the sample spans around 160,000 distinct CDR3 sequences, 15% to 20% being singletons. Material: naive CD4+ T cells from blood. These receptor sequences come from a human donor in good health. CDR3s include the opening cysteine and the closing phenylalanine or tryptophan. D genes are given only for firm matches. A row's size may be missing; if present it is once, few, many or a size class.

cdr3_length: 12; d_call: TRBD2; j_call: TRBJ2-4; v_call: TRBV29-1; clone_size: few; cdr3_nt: TGCAGCGTTGAAACGGGAGGGCAGGGAGGATACTTC; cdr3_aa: CSVETGGQGGYF
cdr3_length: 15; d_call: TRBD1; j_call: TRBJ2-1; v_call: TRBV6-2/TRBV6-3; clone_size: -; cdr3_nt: TGTGCCAGCAGGATGACCAGGACAGGAGGTTTTGAGCAGTTCTTC; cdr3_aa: CASRMTRTGGFEQFF
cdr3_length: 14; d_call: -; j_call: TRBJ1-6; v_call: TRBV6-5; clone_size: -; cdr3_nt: TGTGCCAGCAGTTTGTTCCAGGTCAATTCACCCCTCCACTTT; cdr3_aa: CASSLFQVNSPLHF
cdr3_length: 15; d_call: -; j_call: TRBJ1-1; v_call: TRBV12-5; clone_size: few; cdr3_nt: TGTGCTAGTGGTTCCGGACACCCTGGGAACACTGAAGCTTTCTTT; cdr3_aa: CASGSGHPGNTEAFF
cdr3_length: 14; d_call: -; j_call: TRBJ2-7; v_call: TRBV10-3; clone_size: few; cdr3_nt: TGTGCCATCAGTAACATACAGGGTTCAGGCGAGCAGTACTTC; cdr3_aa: CAISNIQGSGEQYF
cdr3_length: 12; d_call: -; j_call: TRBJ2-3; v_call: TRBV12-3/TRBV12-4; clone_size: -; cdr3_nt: TGTGCCAGCAGGAGATGGGCGCATACGCAGTATTTT; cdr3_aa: CASRRWAHTQYF
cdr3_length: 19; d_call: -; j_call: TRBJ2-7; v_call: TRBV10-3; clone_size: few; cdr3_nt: TGTGCCATCAGTGAGTCATTCGGCGTCCGGGGGACAGCACGAAACGAGCAGTACTTC; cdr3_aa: CAISESFGVRGTARNEQYF
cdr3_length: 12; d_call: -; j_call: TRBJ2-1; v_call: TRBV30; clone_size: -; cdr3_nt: TGTGCCTCCAGAGGTGGTTCTTATGAGCAGTTCTTC; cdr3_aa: CASRGGSYEQFF
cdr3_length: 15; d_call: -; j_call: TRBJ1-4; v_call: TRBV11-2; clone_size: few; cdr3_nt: TGTGCCAGCAGCTCAACGGGGAGGACTAATGAAAAACTGTTTTTT; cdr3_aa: CASSSTGRTNEKLFF
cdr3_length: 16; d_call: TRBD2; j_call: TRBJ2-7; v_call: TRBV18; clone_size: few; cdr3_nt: TGTGCCAGCTCACCACCCTTGCCTAGCGGTGTCTACGAGCAGTACTTC; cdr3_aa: CASSPPLPSGVYEQYF
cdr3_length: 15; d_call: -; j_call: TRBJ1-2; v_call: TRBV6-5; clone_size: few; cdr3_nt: TGTGCCAGCAGTTACAGGCTGGATTATAACTATGGCTACACCTTC; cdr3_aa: CASSYRLDYNYGYTF
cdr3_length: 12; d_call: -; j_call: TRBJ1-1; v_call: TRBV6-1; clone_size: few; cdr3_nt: TGTGCCAGCGAGGGGGACACGAGGAAAGCTTTCTTT; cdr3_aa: CASEGDTRKAFF
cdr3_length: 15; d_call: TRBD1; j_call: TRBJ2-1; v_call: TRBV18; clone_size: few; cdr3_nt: TGTGCCAGCTCCGTCGGACAGGGGAAAGAAAATGAGCAGTTCTTC; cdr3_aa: CASSVGQGKENEQFF
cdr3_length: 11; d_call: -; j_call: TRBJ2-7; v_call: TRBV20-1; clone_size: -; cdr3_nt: TGCAGTGGGTTTGATGGGTACGAGCAGTACTTC; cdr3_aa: CSGFDGYEQYF
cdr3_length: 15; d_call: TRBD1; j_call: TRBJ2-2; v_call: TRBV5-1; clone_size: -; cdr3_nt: TGCGCCAGCAGCTGGGGACAGCTGAACACCGGGGAGCTGTTTTTT; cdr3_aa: CASSWGQLNTGELFF
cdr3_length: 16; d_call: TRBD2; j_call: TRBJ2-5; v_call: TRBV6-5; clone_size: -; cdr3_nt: TGTGCCAGCAGTTACACACTAGCGGGAGCTATAGAGACCCAGTACTTC; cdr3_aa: CASSYTLAGAIETQYF
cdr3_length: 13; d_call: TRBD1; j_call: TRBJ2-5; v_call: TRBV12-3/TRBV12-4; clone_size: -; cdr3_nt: TGTGCCAGCAGTCCGACAGGGGCCAAGACCCAGTACTTC; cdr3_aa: CASSPTGAKTQYF
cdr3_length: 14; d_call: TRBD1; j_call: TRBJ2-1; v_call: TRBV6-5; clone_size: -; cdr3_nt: TGTGCCAGCAGTTACGGGACAGACTTAAATGAGCAGTTCTTC; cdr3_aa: CASSYGTDLNEQFF